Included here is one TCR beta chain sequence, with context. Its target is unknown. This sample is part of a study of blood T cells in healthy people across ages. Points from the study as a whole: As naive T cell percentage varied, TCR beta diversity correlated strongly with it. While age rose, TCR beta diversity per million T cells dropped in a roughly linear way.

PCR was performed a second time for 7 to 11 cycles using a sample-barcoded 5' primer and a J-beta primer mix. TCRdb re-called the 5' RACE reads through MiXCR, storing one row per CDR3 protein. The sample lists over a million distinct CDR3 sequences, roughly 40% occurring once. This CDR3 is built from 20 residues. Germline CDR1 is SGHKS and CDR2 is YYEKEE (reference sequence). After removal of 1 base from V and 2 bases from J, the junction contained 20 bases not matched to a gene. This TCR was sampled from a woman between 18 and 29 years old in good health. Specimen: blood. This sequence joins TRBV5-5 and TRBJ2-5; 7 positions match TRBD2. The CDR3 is CASSLPLLPESGVPQETQYF. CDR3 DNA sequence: TGTGCCAGCAGCTTGCCACTGCTTCCAGAGAGCGGGGTACCTCAAGAGACCCAGTACTTC.